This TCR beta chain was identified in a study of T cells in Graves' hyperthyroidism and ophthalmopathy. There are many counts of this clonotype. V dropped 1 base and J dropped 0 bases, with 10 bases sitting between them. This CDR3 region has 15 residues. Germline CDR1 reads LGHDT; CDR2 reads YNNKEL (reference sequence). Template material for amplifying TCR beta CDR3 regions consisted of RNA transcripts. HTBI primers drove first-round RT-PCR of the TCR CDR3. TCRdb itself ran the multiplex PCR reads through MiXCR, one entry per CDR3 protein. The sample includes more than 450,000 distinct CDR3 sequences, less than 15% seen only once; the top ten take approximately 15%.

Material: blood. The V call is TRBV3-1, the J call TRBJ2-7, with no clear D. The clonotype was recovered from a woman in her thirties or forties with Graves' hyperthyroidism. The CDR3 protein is CASSQAWQSSYEQYF. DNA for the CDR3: TGTGCCAGCAGCCAAGCCTGGCAGAGCTCCTACGAGCAGTACTTC.